Each of the 16 T cell receptor beta chains below was sequenced from the same sample in a study of OX40 agonist ivuxolimab in advanced cancers. TCRdb keeps only in-frame clones here, not all; method: immunoSEQ multiplex PCR. This sample yields about 77,000 clones, of which 85% are seen a single time; about 0.66% belongs to the top ten. Specimen: CD4+ or CD8+ T cells sorted from blood, collected in a trial of the OX40 agonist ivuxolimab. These receptors originate from an adult with an advanced solid tumor such as melanoma, head and neck, liver or kidney cancer.

This clone came up a few times. The J gene is TRBJ2-5, the V gene TRBV9; 7 positions agree with TRBD2. With 7 bases clipped from V and 4 bases from J, the junction kept 10 bases outside the gene matches. CDR3 length: 14 amino acids. CDR1 and CDR2 (germline): SGDLS, YYNGEE. The CDR3 DNA is TGTGCCAGCGGACTGGGAGGGGCCGGAGAGACCCAGTACTTC. Translation: CASGLGGAGETQYF.

This chain joins TRBV7-3 and TRBJ1-1; 8 positions match TRBD1. This CDR3 region has 15 residues. The junction had 3 bases not matched to a gene; V was cut back by 2 bases and J by 1 base. Germline lookup yields CDR1 SGHTA and CDR2 FQGTGA. CDR3 protein: CASSLSGQANTEAFF. As DNA, the CDR3 is TGTGCCAGCAGCTTATCGGGACAGGCGAACACTGAAGCTTTCTTT. The full variable domain, in which reference TRBV7-3 and TRBJ1-1 provide the parts outside the CDR3, is GAGVSQTPSNKVTEKGKYVELRCDPISGHTALYWYRQSLGQGPEFLIYFQGTGAADDSGLPNDRFFAVRPEGSVSTLKIQRTERGDSAVYLCASSLSGQANTEAFFGQGTRLTVV.

The chain combines TRBV18 with TRBJ2-3, with 9 nucleotides matching TRBD2. Trimming removed 4 bases from V and 5 bases from J; junction bases left unmatched: 10. The germline CDR1 and CDR2 sequences are KGHSH and LQKENI. The CDR3 loop spans 16 amino acids. The CDR3 loop is CASSREPGLAKDTQYF. The CDR3 nucleotides are TGTGCCAGCTCACGAGAACCGGGACTAGCTAAAGATACGCAGTATTTT.

This clone was picked up one time. This chain connects TRBV2 to TRBJ2-1, with 11 bases matching TRBD2. CDR1 is SNHLY and CDR2 is FYNNEI in the germline V gene. V shed 7 bases and J 3 bases; nucleotides not matched to a gene: 8. This CDR3 is built from 16 residues. For the CDR3, the DNA is TGTGCCAGCAAGGGGCTAGCGGGGGGAATCTACAATGAGCAGTTCTTC. As protein: CASKGLAGGIYNEQFF.

The chain carries TRBV7-2 and TRBJ2-5; unclear D gene. The V gene lost 6 bases and the J gene lost 5 bases, with 19 bases spanning the gap. The CDR3 runs to 15 residues. Germline V lookup: CDR1 SGHTA, CDR2 FQGNSA. The CDR3 coding sequence is TGTGCCAGCAGTTCTCAACGCGGTAAACGGGAGACCCAGTACTTC. This gives the protein CASSSQRGKRETQYF.

This chain joins TRBV4-3 and TRBJ2-7, with D unclear. Germline lookup yields CDR1 LGHNA and CDR2 YSLEER. The CDR3 spans 15 residues. The ends were cut back, 0 bases at V and 2 bases at J, with 11 bases in the middle. The CDR3 sequence: CASSQDSRGPYEQYF. The CDR3, as DNA: TGCGCCAGCAGCCAAGATTCTCGAGGTCCCTACGAGCAGTACTTC.

This sequence joins TRBV19 and TRBJ1-5; TRBD1 is a possible D gene (5 bases). The CDR3 is 18 amino acids. Per germline, CDR1 LNHDA and CDR2 SQIVND (reference sequence). V lost 2 bases and J 0 bases, leaving 17 bases between the germline ends. The CDR3 reads CASSIITVRQNSNQPQHF. The CDR3 DNA reads TGTGCCAGTAGTATAATAACCGTGAGACAGAATAGCAATCAGCCCCAGCATTTT.

V usage is TRBV5-5 and J usage is TRBJ1-4; tentatively, D is TRBD1 (6 bases). This CDR3 is 15 amino acids long. The V end lost 0 bases, the J end lost 6 bases, and 12 bases lay between the germline ends. CDR1 is SGHKS and CDR2 is YYEKEE in the germline V gene (reference sequence). The CDR3 DNA sequence: TGTGCCAGCAGCTTGGATACGGACAGTCATGAAAAACTGTTTTTT. The encoded protein is CASSLDTDSHEKLFF.

V gene TRBV7-2 combines with J gene TRBJ1-1, with D possibly TRBD1 on 5 matching bases. V was trimmed by 2 bases and J by 3 bases, leaving 16 bases between them. The CDR3 length is 16 residues. Germline CDR1 and CDR2: SGHTA and FQGNSA. The chain's CDR3 is CASSLPGGRGYTEAFF. The CDR3 coding sequence is TGTGCCAGCAGCTTACCTGGGGGAAGGGGCTACACTGAAGCTTTCTTT.

The genes are TRBV10-3 and TRBJ2-3; D remains unclear. There are 18 residues in the CDR3. CDR1 and CDR2 from the germline V gene are ENHRY and SYGVKD. With 3 bases removed from V and 0 bases from J, the gap between germline ends came to 19 bases. CDR3 sequence reads: CAISDTRAEDPSTDTQYF. Written as DNA, the CDR3 is TGTGCCATCAGTGATACCCGAGCCGAAGACCCGAGCACAGATACGCAGTATTTT.

This clone turned up a few times. The genes are TRBV7-2 and TRBJ2-7; TRBD2 matches at 7 bases. The CDR3 extends over 13 amino acids. Germline loops: CDR1 SGHTA, CDR2 FQGNSA. Trimming at V came to 5 bases and at J to 4 bases, leaving 5 bases not matched to a gene. The DNA of the CDR3 is TGTGCCAGCAGCGGGGGGGTAACATACGAGCAGTACTTC. It yields the protein CASSGGVTYEQYF.

The J gene is TRBJ1-2, the V gene TRBV18; 8 bases are shared with TRBD1. Germline lookup yields CDR1 KGHSH and CDR2 LQKENI. This CDR3 has 15 amino acids. The J segment lost 8 bases and the V segment lost 4 bases, leaving 12 bases of the junction unmatched. CDR3 amino acids: CASSLPTGGQYGYTF. CDR3 bases: TGTGCCAGCTCACTTCCCACAGGGGGACAGTACGGCTACACCTTC. Looking up the rest from reference TRBV18 and TRBJ1-2 gives the full variable domain: NAGVMQNPRHLVRRRGQEARLRCSPMKGHSHVYWYRQLPEEGLKFMVYLQKENIIDESGMPKERFSAEFPKEGPSILRIQQVVRGDSAAYFCASSLPTGGQYGYTFGSGTRLTVV.

The chain carries TRBV10-2 and TRBJ1-4, with 8 bases fitting TRBD1. Germline V lookup: CDR1 WSHSY, CDR2 SAAADI. The V and J ends lost 4 bases and 8 bases, in that order; junction bases with no gene match: 6. This CDR3 region has 14 residues. The CDR3 reads CASSVYRGTEKLFF. DNA for the CDR3: TGCGCCAGCAGTGTTTACAGGGGGACAGAAAAACTGTTTTTT.

V is TRBV10-3 and J is TRBJ1-1; D uncertain. Germline V lookup: CDR1 ENHRY, CDR2 SYGVKD. The CDR3 has 13 amino acids. The ends were cut back, 5 bases at V and 10 bases at J, with 17 bases in the middle. DNA for the CDR3: TGTGCCATCAGTTCAACCGGACCCGTGGGAGCTTTCTTT. Protein sequence: CAISSTGPVGAFF.

This clone was seen more than once but under ten times. The CDR3 DNA reads as TGTGCCTGGATGGATACATGGCCAGAGTCCGTCCTGATGCTGACCCCAATGAACACTGAAGCTTTCTTT. Its protein is CAWMDTWPESVLMLTPMNTEAFF. The rearrangement links TRBV30 to TRBJ1-1; D ambiguous. This CDR3 comprises 23 residues. V was cut by 4 bases and J by 0 bases, with 39 bases left in between. From germline, CDR1 is GTSNPN and CDR2 SVGIG (reference sequence).

This clone was counted between two and nine times. The rearrangement joins TRBV2 to TRBJ2-7; 8 bases line up with TRBD1. This CDR3 is built from 14 residues. From germline, CDR1 is SNHLY and CDR2 FYNNEI. With 4 bases clipped from V and 4 bases from J, the junction kept 6 bases outside the gene matches. CDR3 DNA: TGTGCCAGCAGTGGATCAGGGGGCACGTACGAGCAGTACTTC. It encodes CASSGSGGTYEQYF.